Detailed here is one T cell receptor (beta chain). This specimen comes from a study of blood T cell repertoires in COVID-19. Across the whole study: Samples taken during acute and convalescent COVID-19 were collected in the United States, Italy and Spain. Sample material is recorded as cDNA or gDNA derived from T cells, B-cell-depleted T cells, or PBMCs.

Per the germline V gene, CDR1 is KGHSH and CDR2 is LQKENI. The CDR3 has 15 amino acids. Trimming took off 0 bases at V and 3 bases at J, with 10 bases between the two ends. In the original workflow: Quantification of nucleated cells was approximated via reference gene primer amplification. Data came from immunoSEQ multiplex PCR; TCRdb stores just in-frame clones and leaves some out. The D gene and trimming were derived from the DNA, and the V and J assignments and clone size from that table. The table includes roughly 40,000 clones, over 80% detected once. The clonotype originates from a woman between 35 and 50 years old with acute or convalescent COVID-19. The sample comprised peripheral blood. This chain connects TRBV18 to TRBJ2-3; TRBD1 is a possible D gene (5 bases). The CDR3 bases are TGTGCCAGCTCACCACCGGAGCAGGGTACAGATACGCAGTATTTT. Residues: CASSPPEQGTDTQYF.